A selection of T cell receptor beta chains follows, all from one sample in a study of T cell responses to AZD1222 COVID-19 vaccine. TCRdb keeps only in-frame clones here, not all; method: immunoSEQ multiplex PCR. The sample lists some 130,000 clones, roughly 92% seen once, with roughly 1% in the top ten. This specimen was peripheral blood, taken 28 days after the second AZD1222 dose. All receptors derive from an adult who received the AZD1222 COVID-19 vaccine. The CDR3 runs from the conserved cysteine through the conserved F or W. The D gene is left open where the match is weak. Expanded clones are given a class, and other clones once, few, many or no size at all.

cdr3_nt | cdr3_aa | j_call | d_call | clone_size | cdr3_length | v_call
TGCAGCGTGCGGAACCAAAGTCTAGCCAAAAACATTCAGTACTTC | CSVRNQSLAKNIQYF | TRBJ2-4 | - | - | 15 | TRBV29-1
TGTGCCAGCAGTTCGATCGGGGATGGCTACACCTTC | CASSSIGDGYTF | TRBJ1-2 | - | - | 12 | TRBV6-5
TGCGCCAGCAACCCAACAGGAGGGACTAACTATGGCTACACCTTC | CASNPTGGTNYGYTF | TRBJ1-2 | - | - | 15 | TRBV4-3
TGTGCCAGCAGCTTAGGTGGGACAGGGAATTCACCCCTCCACTTT | CASSLGGTGNSPLHF | TRBJ1-6 | TRBD1 | - | 15 | TRBV7-9
TGTGCCACCTCGAAGGGCCTAGCGGGAGATTATGAGTACTTC | CATSKGLAGDYEYF | TRBJ2-7 | TRBD2 | - | 14 | TRBV11-2
TGTGCCAGCAGTGAAGGTCCGAACAATGAGCAGTTCTTC | CASSEGPNNEQFF | TRBJ2-1 | - | - | 13 | TRBV6-1
TGTGCCAGCAGCCAGGTCACTAGCGCGGTCACAGATACGCAGTATTTT | CASSQVTSAVTDTQYF | TRBJ2-3 | TRBD2 | once | 16 | TRBV4-2
TGTGCCAGCAAGGGGACAGGGGGTAGGACTGAAGCTTTCTTT | CASKGTGGRTEAFF | TRBJ1-1 | TRBD1 | once | 14 | TRBV2
TGTGCCAGTAGTAGAGCGGGCTCCTCCTACGAGCAGTACTTC | CASSRAGSSYEQYF | TRBJ2-7 | - | few | 14 | TRBV4-2
TGTGCCAGCAGCTTAACGGCAGATGGCGTAGCTACGCAGTATTTT | CASSLTADGVATQYF | TRBJ2-3 | - | - | 15 | TRBV7-3